The 8 T cell receptor beta chains given below trace back to one sample, sequenced in a study of blood T cells in healthy people across ages (dated by TCRdb to 2013 to 2016). The library was made by 5' RACE. TCRdb shows the sequencer as Illumina HiSeq 2500. The second PCR ran for roughly 7 to 11 cycles and used a J-beta primer mix along with a sample-barcoded 5' primer. TCRdb reran the public reads through fastp at Q25 and MiXCR, keeping productive beta chains. Entries that share a CDR3 protein sequence are merged under the most common genes and DNA. In all, the sample holds 1.5 million to 2 million distinct CDR3 sequences, and 25% to 30% of those were seen once. The ten biggest clones cover 7% to 9% of the sample. Input material: blood. Receptors originate from a woman aged 30 to 39 in good health.

This clonotype was picked up many times. The V gene is TRBV7-6, the J gene TRBJ2-3, with 13 bases matching TRBD2. V gave up 4 bases and J gave up 4 bases; unmatched junction bases: 5. CDR3 length: 16 residues. CDR1 is SGHVS, CDR2 FNYEAQ, per germline. The DNA for the CDR3 is TGTGCCAGCAGCTCGAGACTAGCGGGAGGATCAGATACGCAGTATTTT. Protein sequence: CASSSRLAGGSDTQYF.

The rearrangement joins TRBV7-9 to TRBJ2-7; the D gene is possibly TRBD1 (5 bases). Germline loops: CDR1 SEHNR, CDR2 FQNEAQ (reference sequence). Deletions cut 2 bases from V and 1 base from J, with 12 bases between. The CDR3 loop spans 15 amino acids. CDR3 loop: CASSLTRVGSYEQYF. CDR3 nucleotides: TGTGCCAGCAGCTTAACCAGGGTTGGGTCCTACGAGCAGTACTTC.

This clonotype occurred a few times. A clone one base away is much larger, so this may be a read error. The rearrangement joins TRBV27 to TRBJ2-4, with D possibly called TRBD1 or TRBD2 (5 bases each). V lost 5 bases, J lost 13 bases, and 24 bases lay in between. The CDR3 extends over 15 amino acids. Germline values: CDR1 MNHEY, CDR2 SMNVEV (reference sequence). The CDR3 coding sequence is TGTGCCAGCAGTGAACTAGGCGACAGAGACTACGGGCAGTACTTC. It codes for CASSELGDRDYGQYF.

This clonotype was seen repeatedly, ten times or more. V and J are TRBV6-5 and TRBJ2-7; a possible D gene is TRBD1 (6 bases). V was trimmed by 5 bases and J by 6 bases, leaving 11 bases between them. The CDR3 length is 12 residues. Germline V gene lookup returns CDR1 MNHEY and CDR2 SVGAGI. CDR3 coding DNA: TGTGCCAGCAGTCGCCGGGACACCGAGCAGTACTTC. Translation: CASSRRDTEQYF.

The V gene is TRBV6-2 or TRBV6-3, the J gene TRBJ2-5; 7 positions agree with TRBD1. Trimming at V came to 4 bases and at J to 5 bases, leaving 10 bases not matched to a gene. The CDR3 sequence is 15 residues long. The germline V gene has CDR1 MNHEY and CDR2 SVGEGT. This CDR3 is CASSSSQTGHETQYF. CDR3 in DNA: TGTGCCAGCAGTTCCTCACAGACAGGGCACGAGACCCAGTACTTC.

J is TRBJ2-3 and V is TRBV5-1, with 11 bases aligning to TRBD2. There are 15 residues in the CDR3. The germline CDR1 and CDR2 sequences are SGHRS and YFSETQ. Trimming at V came to 2 bases and at J to 4 bases, leaving 3 bases not matched to a gene. CDR3: CASSFTSGGPDTQYF. In nucleotides, the CDR3 is TGCGCCAGCAGCTTCACTAGCGGGGGTCCAGATACGCAGTATTTT.

Notes on this clonotype: This sequence may be a read error, since a much larger clone differs from it by one base. This chain joins TRBV12-3 or TRBV12-4 and TRBJ1-1; TRBD1 matches at 7 bases. The CDR3 runs 15 residues. J was trimmed by 4 bases and V by 7 bases; bases with no gene match: 12. The CDR3 is CASIATGTWSTEAFF. The CDR3 DNA reads TGTGCCAGCATTGCGACAGGGACTTGGAGCACTGAAGCTTTCTTT.

This clonotype was counted only a few times. This rearrangement joins TRBV6-4 to TRBJ2-2, with a tentative D call TRBD1 (6 bases). The CDR3 runs to 13 residues. V lost 3 bases to trimming and J lost 7 bases, with 9 bases between them. The germline V gene encodes CDR1 MRHNA and CDR2 SNTAGT. The CDR3 nucleotides read TGTGCCAGCAGTGATGGGGGCAACGGGGAGCTGTTTTTT. Amino acid sequence: CASSDGGNGELFF.